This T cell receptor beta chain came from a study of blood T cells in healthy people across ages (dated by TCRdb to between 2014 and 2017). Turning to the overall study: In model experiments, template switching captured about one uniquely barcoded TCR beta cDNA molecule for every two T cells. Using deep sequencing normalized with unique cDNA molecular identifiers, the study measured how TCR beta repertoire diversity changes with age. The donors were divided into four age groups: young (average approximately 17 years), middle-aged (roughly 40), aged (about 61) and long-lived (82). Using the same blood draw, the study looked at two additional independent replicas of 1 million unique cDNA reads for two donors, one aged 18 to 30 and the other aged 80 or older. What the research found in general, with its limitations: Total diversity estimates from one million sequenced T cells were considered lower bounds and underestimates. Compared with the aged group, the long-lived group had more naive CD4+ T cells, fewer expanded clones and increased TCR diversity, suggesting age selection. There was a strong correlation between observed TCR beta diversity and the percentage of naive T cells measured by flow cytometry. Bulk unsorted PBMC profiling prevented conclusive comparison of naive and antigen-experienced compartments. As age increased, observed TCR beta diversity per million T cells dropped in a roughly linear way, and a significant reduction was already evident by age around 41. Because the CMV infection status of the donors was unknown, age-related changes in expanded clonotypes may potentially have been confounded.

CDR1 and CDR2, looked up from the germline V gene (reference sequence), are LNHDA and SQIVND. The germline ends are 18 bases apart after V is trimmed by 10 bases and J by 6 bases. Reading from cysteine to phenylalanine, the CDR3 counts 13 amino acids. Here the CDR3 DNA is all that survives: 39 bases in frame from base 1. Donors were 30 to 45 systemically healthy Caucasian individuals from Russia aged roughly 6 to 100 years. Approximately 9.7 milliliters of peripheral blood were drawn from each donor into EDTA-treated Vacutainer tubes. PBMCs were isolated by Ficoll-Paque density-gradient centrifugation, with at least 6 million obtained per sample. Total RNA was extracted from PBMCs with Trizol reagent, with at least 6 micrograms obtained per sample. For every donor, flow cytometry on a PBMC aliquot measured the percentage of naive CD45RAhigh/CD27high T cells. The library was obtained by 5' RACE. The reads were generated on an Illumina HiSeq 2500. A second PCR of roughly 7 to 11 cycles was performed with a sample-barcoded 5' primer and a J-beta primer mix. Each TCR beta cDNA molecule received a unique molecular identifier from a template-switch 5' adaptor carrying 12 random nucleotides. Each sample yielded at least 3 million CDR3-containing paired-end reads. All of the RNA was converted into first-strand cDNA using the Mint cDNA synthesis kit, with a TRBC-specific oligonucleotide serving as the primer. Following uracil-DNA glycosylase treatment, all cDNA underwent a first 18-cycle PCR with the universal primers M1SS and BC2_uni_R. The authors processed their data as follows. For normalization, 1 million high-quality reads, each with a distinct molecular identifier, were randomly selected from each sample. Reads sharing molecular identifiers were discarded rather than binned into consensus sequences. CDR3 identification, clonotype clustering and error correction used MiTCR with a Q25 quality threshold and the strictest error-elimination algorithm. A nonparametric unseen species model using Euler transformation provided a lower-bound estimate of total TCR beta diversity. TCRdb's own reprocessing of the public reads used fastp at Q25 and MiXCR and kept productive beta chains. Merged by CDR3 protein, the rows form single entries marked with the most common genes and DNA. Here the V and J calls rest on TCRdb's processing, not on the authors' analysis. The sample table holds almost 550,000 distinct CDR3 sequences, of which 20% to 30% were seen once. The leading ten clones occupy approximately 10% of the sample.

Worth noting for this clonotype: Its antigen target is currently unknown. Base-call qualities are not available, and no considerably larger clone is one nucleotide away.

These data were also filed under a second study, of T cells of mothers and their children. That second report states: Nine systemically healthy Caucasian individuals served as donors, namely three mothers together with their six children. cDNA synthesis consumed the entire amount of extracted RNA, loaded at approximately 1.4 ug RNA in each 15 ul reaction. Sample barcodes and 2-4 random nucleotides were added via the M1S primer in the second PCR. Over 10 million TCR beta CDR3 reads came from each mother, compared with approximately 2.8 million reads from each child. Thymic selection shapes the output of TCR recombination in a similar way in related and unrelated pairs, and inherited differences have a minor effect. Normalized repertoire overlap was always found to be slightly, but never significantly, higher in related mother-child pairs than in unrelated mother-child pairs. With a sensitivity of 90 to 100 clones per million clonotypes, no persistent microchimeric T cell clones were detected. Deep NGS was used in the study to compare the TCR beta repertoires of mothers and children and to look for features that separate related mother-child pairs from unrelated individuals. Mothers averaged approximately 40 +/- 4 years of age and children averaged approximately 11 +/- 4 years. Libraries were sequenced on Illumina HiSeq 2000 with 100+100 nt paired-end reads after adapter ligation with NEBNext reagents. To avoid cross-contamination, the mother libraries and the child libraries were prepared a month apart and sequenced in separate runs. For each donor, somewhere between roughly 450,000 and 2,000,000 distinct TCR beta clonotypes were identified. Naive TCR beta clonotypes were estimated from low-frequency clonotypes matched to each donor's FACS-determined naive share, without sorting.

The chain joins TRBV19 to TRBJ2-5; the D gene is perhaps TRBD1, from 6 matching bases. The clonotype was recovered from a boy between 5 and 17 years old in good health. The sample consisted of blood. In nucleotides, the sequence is TGTGCCACCGGCGGCAGGGGCCAGCAGACCCAGTACTTC. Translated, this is CATGGRGQQTQYF. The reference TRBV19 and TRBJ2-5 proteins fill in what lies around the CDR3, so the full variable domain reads DGGITQSPKYLFRKEGQNVTLSCEQNLNHDAMYWYRQDPGQGLRLIYYSQIVNDFQKGDIAEGYSVSREKKESFPLTVTSAQKNPTAFYLCATGGRGQQTQYFGPGTRLLVL.